This T cell receptor beta chain is drawn from a study of T cells after yellow fever vaccination. TCR cDNA was made by 5'RACE template switching, adding a universal primer site and UMIs. Using its own MiXCR run on the 5' RACE reads, TCRdb lists one record per CDR3 protein. The profile shows under 250,000 distinct CDR3 sequences, approximately 3.2% of them singletons. Findings and limits, study-wide: A minor fraction of clonotypes spanned both CD4 and CD8 compartments. Weaker overall, the secondary response nonetheless peaked faster (day 5 versus 15). Clones that expanded after primary vaccination mostly reappeared after the booster (96% CD4, 75% to 90% CD8).

Ten or more counts support this clonotype. What it recognizes is unknown. Looked up from germline, CDR1 is SGHRS and CDR2 is YFSETQ. The V end lost 2 bases, the J end lost 4 bases, and 15 bases lay between the germline ends. This CDR3 region has 15 residues. The sequence came from a man younger than 35 who received the YFV17D yellow fever vaccine. The source was CD4+ T cells sorted from PBMCs, collected 10 days after the yellow fever booster vaccination. The rearrangement joins TRBV5-1 to TRBJ1-2; unclear D gene. The chain's CDR3 is CASSLVERDPYGYTF. In DNA, the CDR3 is TGCGCCAGCAGCTTAGTAGAGAGAGACCCCTATGGCTACACCTTC. Complete variable domain (other parts from reference TRBV5-1 and TRBJ1-2): KAGVTQTPRYLIKTRGQQVTLSCSPISGHRSVSWYQQTPGQGLQFLFEYFSETQRNKGNFPGRFSGRQFSNSRSEMNVSTLELGDSALYLCASSLVERDPYGYTFGSGTRLTVV.